These 16 T cell receptor beta chains were sequenced from one sample in a study of early T cells in non-severe SARS-CoV-2 infection. TCRdb independently ran MiXCR on the 5' RACE reads; one entry per CDR3 protein. The sample contains about 61,000 distinct CDR3 sequences, around 11% of which appear only once. The source material was whole blood, sampled at baseline. The receptors were sampled from an adult who was a healthcare worker with PCR-confirmed SARS-CoV-2 infection or an uninfected control (not recorded which). The donor label of this sample is uncertain.

The chain combines TRBV20-1 with TRBJ1-6, with D possibly being TRBD1 (6 bases). CDR1 and CDR2 (germline): DFQATT, SNEGSKA (reference sequence). The ends were cut back, 6 bases at V and 5 bases at J, with 14 bases in the middle. The CDR3 contains 14 residues. This chain's CDR3 is CSASGTNNNSPLHF. As DNA, the CDR3 is TGCAGTGCATCCGGGACAAATAATAATTCACCCCTCCACTTT.

The table lists this clonotype with a few counts. This chain uses TRBV14 with TRBJ1-2; perhaps TRBD1 as D (5 bases). In germline, CDR1 is SGHDN, CDR2 FVKESK. The CDR3 is 16 residues long. The V gene lost 4 bases and the J gene lost 6 bases, with 21 bases spanning the gap. In DNA form, the CDR3 reads TGTGCCAGCAGCCCTCGGATTCTGGACATTCGTCATGGCTACACCTTC. Translation: CASSPRILDIRHGYTF.

This sequence joins TRBV12-3 or TRBV12-4 and TRBJ2-3; D may be TRBD2 (6 bases). The ends were cut back, 2 bases at V and 6 bases at J, with 9 bases in the middle. This CDR3 spans 13 amino acids. In nucleotides, the CDR3 is TGTGCCAGCAGTTTACGGGGGTGGGATACGCAGTATTTT. It yields the protein CASSLRGWDTQYF.

In its sample, this clonotype was seen a few times. The gene calls are TRBV5-4 and TRBJ1-4; tentative D call: TRBD1 (6 bases). From germline, CDR1 is SGHNT and CDR2 YYREEE (reference sequence). Trimming removed 1 base from V and 5 bases from J, with 12 bases in between. The CDR3 spans 15 residues. Here the CDR3 reads CASSLSGTHNEKLFF. The CDR3 DNA reads TGTGCCAGCAGCTTGTCCGGGACACACAATGAAAAACTGTTTTTT.

This chain links TRBV12-5 with TRBJ1-3; D uncertain. CDR3 length: 14 amino acids. Per germline, CDR1 LGHNT and CDR2 FRNRAP. V was clipped by 5 bases and J by 0 bases, with 8 bases between them. The CDR3 nucleotides are TGTGCTAGTGGTCGAATGGACTCTGGAAACACCATATATTTT. It specifies CASGRMDSGNTIYF.

The rearrangement uses TRBV5-1 and TRBJ1-1, with 7 bases aligning to TRBD1. The V gene's germline CDR1 is SGHRS and CDR2 YFSETQ. The CDR3 is made up of 15 amino acids. V shed 0 bases and J 5 bases; nucleotides not matched to a gene: 7. The CDR3 DNA is TGCGCCAGCAGCTTGGTTAACGCAGGGGGAACTGAAGCTTTCTTT. The encoded protein is CASSLVNAGGTEAFF. Supplemented by reference TRBV5-1 and TRBJ1-1, the full variable domain reads KAGVTQTPRYLIKTRGQQVTLSCSPISGHRSVSWYQQTPGQGLQFLFEYFSETQRNKGNFPGRFSGRQFSNSRSEMNVSTLELGDSALYLCASSLVNAGGTEAFFGQGTRLTVV.

This chain links TRBV3-1 with TRBJ2-7, with D hard to call. This CDR3 spans 14 amino acids. V was shortened by 1 base and J by 7 bases, with 14 bases between the two germline ends. CDR1 is LGHDT, CDR2 YNNKEL, per germline (reference sequence). CDR3 sequence: CASSQGHALREQYV. The CDR3 region has the DNA TGTGCCAGCAGCCAAGGTCACGCCTTGAGGGAGCAGTACGTC.

The chain carries TRBV7-8 and TRBJ2-7; D might be TRBD1 or TRBD2, each matching 6 bases. The CDR3 consists of 15 residues. V dropped 2 bases and J dropped 3 bases, with 14 bases sitting between them. Germline loops: CDR1 SGHVS, CDR2 FQNEAQ. CDR3 in DNA: TGTGCCAGCAGCTTATATAGGGGGGCGGGCTACGAGCAGTACGTC. This gives the protein CASSLYRGAGYEQYV.

This clonotype was observed a handful of times. Compared with germline, one end of the junction differs, possibly owing to a read error. The V gene is TRBV12-3 or TRBV12-4, the J gene TRBJ2-4, with D maybe TRBD1 (6 bases). This CDR3 has 11 residues. CDR3 region: CASSLAGTPDF. DNA of the CDR3: TGTGCCAGCAGTTTAGCGGGGACACCTGACTTC.

The rearrangement links TRBV29-1 to TRBJ2-7; 8 nucleotides align to TRBD1. The CDR3 extends over 11 amino acids. Germline values: CDR1 SQVTM, CDR2 ANQGSEA. Trimming at V came to 7 bases and at J to 5 bases, leaving 4 bases not matched to a gene. The CDR3 nucleotides are TGCAGCGGCGCGACAGGGGACGAGCAGTACGTC. It codes for CSGATGDEQYV.

This clonotype has more than one count but fewer than ten. The chain recombines TRBV5-8 with TRBJ2-7; the match to TRBD1 covers 9 bases. In germline, CDR1 is SGHTS, CDR2 YDEGEE. The CDR3 extends over 16 amino acids. J was trimmed by 0 bases and V by 1 base; bases with no gene match: 5. The DNA of the CDR3 is TGTGCCAGCAGCTTGTGGGGGACAGGGACCTCCTACGAGCAGTACGTC. Its translation: CASSLWGTGTSYEQYV.

This clonotype was counted a few times. The chain has TRBV3-1 and TRBJ1-1; maybe TRBD1 (6 bases). V lost 5 bases, J lost 4 bases, and 11 bases lay in between. The CDR3 is made up of 13 amino acids. The germline V gene encodes CDR1 LGHDT and CDR2 YNNKEL (reference sequence). The CDR3 nucleotides are TGTGCCAGCAGCAAGGGGGGCCGCACTGAAGCTTTCTTT. Translation gives CASSKGGRTEAFF.

A few counts support this clonotype. The genes are TRBV7-2 and TRBJ1-5; D uncertain. The CDR3 length is 16 residues. Trimming removed 1 base at V and 9 bases at J, with 19 bases between. Germline V lookup: CDR1 SGHTA, CDR2 FQGNSA. This CDR3 is CASSLGSGGRSMPQHF. The CDR3 nucleotides are TGTGCCAGCAGCTTAGGATCTGGTGGGCGTTCGATGCCCCAGCATTTT.

At least ten counts were recorded for this clonotype. V usage is TRBV3-1 and J usage is TRBJ1-1; 9 bases line up with TRBD1. V lost 3 bases to trimming and J lost 0 bases; unmatched junction nucleotides: 2. Germline loops: CDR1 LGHDT, CDR2 YNNKEL (reference sequence). There are 15 residues in the CDR3. The CDR3, as DNA: TGTGCCAGCAGCCATAGGGACAGGGTGAACACTGAAGCTTTCTTT. Its protein product is CASSHRDRVNTEAFF.

The table lists this clonotype with many counts. The chain recombines TRBV27 with TRBJ1-1; 7 bases fit TRBD1. J was trimmed by 5 bases and V by 5 bases; bases with no gene match: 2. This CDR3 has 12 residues. CDR1 is MNHEY, CDR2 SMNVEV, per germline (reference sequence). CDR3 loop: CASSTQGTEAFF. In DNA, the CDR3 is TGTGCCAGCAGTACACAGGGGACTGAAGCTTTCTTT.

This clonotype was recorded many times. This chain joins TRBV15 and TRBJ2-7; D unclear. CDR1 is LNHNV and CDR2 is YYDKDF in the germline V gene (reference sequence). The CDR3 is 13 residues long. V lost 0 bases and J 2 bases, leaving 5 bases between the germline ends. CDR3 region: CATSREVTYEQYV. The CDR3, as DNA: TGTGCCACCAGCAGAGAAGTTACCTACGAGCAGTACGTC.